Presented here are 10 T cell receptor beta chains from one specimen sequenced in a study of vaccination and CD4 T cells after COVID-19. Antigens of these TCRs are unknown. Documented treatment: roughly ten-day PBMC culture with coronavirus spike peptide pools or control peptides (ViraFEST assay). The Oncomine TCR Beta short-read assay sequenced DNA from cultured CD4+ T cells. From the PCR reads, TCRdb called clonotypes with MiXCR, one entry per CDR3 protein. The data contain about 20,000 distinct CDR3 sequences, more than 45% of them singletons. The sample consisted of CD4+ T cells from blood, cultured in vitro, taken after SARS-CoV-2 vaccination. These receptor sequences come from a human donor who had recovered from COVID-19.

This clonotype was counted a single time. The chain has TRBV6-2 or TRBV6-3 and TRBJ2-3; D tentatively reads TRBD1 or TRBD2 (5 bases each). CDR3 length: 15 amino acids. Germline assignment: CDR1 MNHEY and CDR2 SVGEGT. V was pared by 10 bases and J by 4 bases, with 21 bases between. CDR3 coding DNA: TGTGCCACCGGATCGACCGGTCTGGGGGCAGATACGCAGTATTTT. Translated: CATGSTGLGADTQYF.

V usage is TRBV24-1 and J usage is TRBJ2-2; 7 bases align to TRBD2. Trimming removed 5 bases from V and 5 bases from J; junction bases left unmatched: 4. The CDR3 loop spans 14 amino acids. The germline V gene encodes CDR1 KGHDR and CDR2 SFDVKD. CDR3 DNA: TGTGCCACCAGTGTAGCGGGCGAGACCGGGGAGCTGTTTTTT. Amino acid sequence: CATSVAGETGELFF.

This clonotype was counted between two and nine times. The chain links TRBV27 to TRBJ1-5; 7 bases map to TRBD1. The CDR3 is made up of 15 amino acids. With V trimmed by 6 bases and J by 0 bases, 5 bases remained unmatched. Germline-derived CDR1 and CDR2 are MNHEY and SMNVEV (reference sequence). CDR3 loop: CASSRTGYSNQPQHF. The CDR3 DNA reads TGTGCCAGCAGCAGGACAGGTTATAGCAATCAGCCCCAGCATTTT.

V usage is TRBV7-8 and J usage is TRBJ1-1; 10 nucleotides line up with TRBD1. With 8 bases clipped from V and 2 bases from J, the junction kept 17 bases outside the gene matches. The CDR3 has 18 amino acids. In germline, CDR1 is SGHVS, CDR2 FQNEAQ. In nucleotides, the CDR3 is TGTGCCAGCCGCGATCCGACGTGGGGGGACAGGGGAAACACTGAAGCTTTCTTT. This encodes CASRDPTWGDRGNTEAFF.

This clonotype is termed medium-sized (0.01 to 0.1%). The V and J genes are TRBV2 and TRBJ2-5; D may be TRBD1 or TRBD2 (5 bases each). V was pared by 8 bases and J by 5 bases, with 18 bases between. Germline values: CDR1 SNHLY, CDR2 FYNNEI. The CDR3 has 14 amino acids. CDR3 coding DNA: TGTGCCAGCGGCCGGGACCAGGGAATGGAGACCCAGTACTTC. Translating gives CASGRDQGMETQYF.

This chain joins TRBV7-2 and TRBJ2-4, with D possibly TRBD1 on 5 matching bases. CDR1 and CDR2 from the germline V gene are SGHTA and FQGNSA. Trimming took off 8 bases at V and 14 bases at J, with 25 bases between the two ends. The CDR3 is 14 residues long. CDR3 sequence: CASADRAKGLIKYF. CDR3 in DNA: TGTGCCAGCGCCGATAGGGCTAAGGGGTTGATCAAGTACTTC.

The V call is TRBV30, the J call TRBJ2-2; no firm D call. Trimming removed 5 bases at V and 8 bases at J, with 9 bases between. CDR3 length equals 11 residues. Germline CDR1 reads GTSNPN; CDR2 reads SVGIG (reference sequence). In nucleotides, the CDR3 is TGTGCCTGGGCCCTAGGAGGGGAGCTGTTTTTT. Residues: CAWALGGELFF. Based on the CDR3 plus reference TRBV30 and TRBJ2-2, the full variable domain is SQTIHQWPATLVQPVGSPLSLECTVEGTSNPNLYWYRQAAGRGLQLLFYSVGIGQISSEVPQNLSASRPQDRQFILSSKKLLLSDSGFYLCAWALGGELFFGEGSRLTVL.

The gene calls are TRBV18 and TRBJ1-1; D perhaps matches TRBD1 (5 bases). The germline gives CDR1 KGHSH, CDR2 LQKENI. V was clipped by 3 bases and J by 2 bases, with 16 bases between them. The CDR3 is made up of 16 amino acids. The CDR3 protein is CASSPGTGRGNTEAFF. The CDR3 DNA reads as TGTGCCAGCTCACCGGGAACGGGACGAGGTAACACTGAAGCTTTCTTT.

This clonotype was seen a few times. This chain joins TRBV27 and TRBJ2-3; 13 bases agree with TRBD2. The V gene's germline CDR1 is MNHEY and CDR2 SMNVEV (reference sequence). The J segment lost 4 bases and the V segment lost 6 bases, leaving 4 bases of the junction unmatched. The CDR3 is 15 amino acids. The CDR3 here is CASSRTSGSADTQYF. For the CDR3, the DNA is TGTGCCAGCAGCCGGACTAGCGGGAGCGCAGATACGCAGTATTTT.

This clonotype was counted only a few times. The V call is TRBV6-2 or TRBV6-3, the J call TRBJ2-5, with TRBD2 matching over 9 bases. Germline trimming cut 4 bases from V and 3 bases from J; bases unmatched to any gene: 3. Per germline, CDR1 MNHEY and CDR2 SVGEGT. The CDR3 runs to 14 residues. Here the CDR3 reads CASSSIAGEETQYF. As DNA, the CDR3 is TGTGCCAGCAGTTCGATAGCGGGGGAAGAGACCCAGTACTTC.